This T cell receptor beta chain derives from a study of blood T cell repertoires in COVID-19. This clone appeared once. The trim removed 7 bases at V and 4 bases at J, leaving 10 bases unmatched. Germline CDR1 reads LNHDA; CDR2 reads SQIVND (reference sequence). The CDR3 is made up of 15 amino acids. Repertoires were generated with immunoSEQ multiplex PCR, while TCRdb's copy carries only in-frame clones and drops some. The data hold some 270,000 clones, with about four fifths observed a single time. This TCR was recovered from a man aged 50 or older who had recovered from COVID-19. J is TRBJ2-7 and V is TRBV19, with TRBD2 matching 10 bases. The sample was PBMCs or T cells enriched from blood (not recorded which). CDR3 amino acids: CASMAAGTSVYEQYF. DNA for the CDR3: TGTGCCAGTATGGCCGCCGGGACTAGCGTTTACGAGCAGTACTTC.